The 30 T cell receptor beta chains listed next were all sequenced from one sample in a study of blood T cell repertoires in COVID-19. Measured with immunoSEQ multiplex PCR; TCRdb has only the in-frame clones, and not every one. The sample contains roughly 260,000 clones, about 89% of which appear only once. The sample consisted of PBMCs or T cells enriched from blood (not recorded which). The source of these receptors is a young woman who had recovered from COVID-19.

The chain combines TRBV19 with TRBJ1-6; D remains unclear. V lost 0 bases, J lost 7 bases, and 10 bases lay in between. Germline CDR1 LNHDA, CDR2 SQIVND (reference sequence). The CDR3 runs 15 residues. In nucleotides, the CDR3 is TGTGCCAGTAGTATAGAACAGTTCCACAATTCACCCCTCCACTTT. This translates into CASSIEQFHNSPLHF. Drawing the rest from reference TRBV19 and TRBJ1-6, the complete variable domain is DGGITQSPKYLFRKEGQNVTLSCEQNLNHDAMYWYRQDPGQGLRLIYYSQIVNDFQKGDIAEGYSVSREKKESFPLTVTSAQKNPTAFYLCASSIEQFHNSPLHFGNGTRLTVT.

V is TRBV6-5 and J is TRBJ1-1, with D possibly matching TRBD1 (6 bases). The V end lost 10 bases, the J end lost 5 bases, and 23 bases lay between the germline ends. Looked up from germline, CDR1 is MNHEY and CDR2 is SVGAGI. The CDR3 loop spans 15 amino acids. DNA for the CDR3: TGTGCCACTTACGGGCAGGGGTTAAGTAGGACTGAAGCTTTCTTT. It codes for CATYGQGLSRTEAFF.

The CDR3 reads CATSRDQLDTEAFF. CDR3 bases: TGTGCCACCAGCAGAGATCAGTTGGACACTGAAGCTTTCTTT. The chain employs TRBV15 and TRBJ1-1; D not resolved. The CDR3 length is 14 residues. V was clipped by 0 bases and J by 3 bases, with 8 bases between them. The germline gives CDR1 LNHNV, CDR2 YYDKDF (reference sequence).

The chain is built from TRBV7-2 and TRBJ2-7; D perhaps matches TRBD1 (6 bases). The V and J ends lost 4 bases and 2 bases respectively, with 12 bases between them. This CDR3 is built from 14 residues. Per germline, CDR1 SGHTA and CDR2 FQGNSA. The CDR3 here is CASSSNRVAYEQYF. The CDR3 DNA sequence: TGTGCCAGCAGCTCGAACAGGGTTGCCTACGAGCAGTACTTC.

The V gene is TRBV29-1, the J gene TRBJ1-2, with a tentative D call TRBD1 (6 bases). V lost 5 bases and J lost 8, with 15 bases in between. Germline CDR1 and CDR2: SQVTM and ANQGSEA. The CDR3 spans 12 residues. The CDR3 bases are TGCAGCGTTCAACCTAACAGGGACGGCTACACCTTC. This sequence encodes CSVQPNRDGYTF.

Here the CDR3 DNA reads TGTGCCAGCAGCCCGAGTCCAGGGACAGGGGGCTATGGCTACACCTTC. Translating gives CASSPSPGTGGYGYTF. This chain uses TRBV5-4 with TRBJ1-2; 11 bases match TRBD1. Germline CDR1 reads SGHNT; CDR2 reads YYREEE (reference sequence). The CDR3 length is 16 residues. Trimming cost V 4 bases and J 4 bases; bases outside gene matches: 9.

On this clone itself: The sample carries other DNA sequences with the same CDR3. The chain uses TRBV28 and TRBJ2-7; no definite D call. Germline CDR1 is MDHEN and CDR2 is SYDVKM. The CDR3 has 11 residues. Trimming shortened V by 6 bases and J by 4 bases, and 7 bases separated the two germline ends. In DNA form, the CDR3 reads TGTGCCAGCAGCCTAAATTACGAGCAGTACTTC. Protein product: CASSLNYEQYF.

V is TRBV6-5 and J is TRBJ1-2, with TRBD1 as a possible D gene (6 bases). V was shortened by 5 bases and J by 1 base, with 8 bases between the two germline ends. Germline V gene sequence: CDR1 MNHEY, CDR2 SVGAGI. The CDR3 length is 13 residues. The DNA for the CDR3 is TGTGCCAGCAGTAGGACAGTTAACTATGGCTACACCTTC. It is translated as CASSRTVNYGYTF.

The J gene is TRBJ2-1, the V gene TRBV5-4; 7 bases are a match to TRBD2. Germline-derived CDR1 and CDR2 are SGHNT and YYREEE (reference sequence). The CDR3 runs 15 residues. The V and J ends lost 0 bases and 3 bases, in that order; junction bases with no gene match: 3. Written as DNA, the CDR3 is TGTGCCAGCAGCTTGGGCGGGACTAACTACAATGAGCAGTTCTTC. As protein: CASSLGGTNYNEQFF.

In this sample, this clone turned up once. This chain links TRBV5-5 with TRBJ1-1; 12 positions agree with TRBD1. The J segment lost 0 bases and the V segment lost 4 bases, leaving 7 bases of the junction unmatched. CDR3 size: 17 residues. Germline lookup yields CDR1 SGHKS and CDR2 YYEKEE (reference sequence). CDR3 residues: CASSTVGQGAMNTEAFF. DNA of the CDR3: TGTGCCAGCAGCACGGTGGGACAGGGGGCTATGAACACTGAAGCTTTCTTT.

The V and J genes are TRBV7-2 and TRBJ2-3; 9 nucleotides line up with TRBD2. V trimming: 1 base; J trimming: 9 bases; junction bases outside the gene matches: 11. The germline V gene has CDR1 SGHTA and CDR2 FQGNSA. This CDR3 is built from 16 residues. The CDR3 spells CASSLVASGTVDTQYF. CDR3 nucleotide sequence: TGTGCCAGCAGCTTAGTGGCTAGCGGGACAGTTGACACGCAGTATTTT.

This clone was detected a few times. The chain combines TRBV10-3 with TRBJ2-1; the match to TRBD2 covers 8 bases. This CDR3 spans 13 amino acids. Germline CDR1 reads ENHRY; CDR2 reads SYGVKD. The V segment lost 7 bases and the J segment 7 bases; nucleotides outside the gene matches: 6. The CDR3 coding sequence is TGTGCCATCACCGGACTAGCCGGGAATGAGCAGTTCTTC. Encoded protein: CAITGLAGNEQFF.

This clone has just one count. The gene calls are TRBV28 and TRBJ2-7, with a possible D match to TRBD1 (6 bases). The germline V gene has CDR1 MDHEN and CDR2 SYDVKM. Trimming removed 7 bases from V and 7 bases from J, with 17 bases in between. This CDR3 comprises 13 residues. CDR3 in amino acids: CASTGRGSEEQYF. The CDR3 coding sequence is TGTGCCAGCACCGGCAGGGGATCGGAGGAGCAGTACTTC.

J is TRBJ1-6 and V is TRBV9, with TRBD1 identical over 7 bases. Germline V gene data show CDR1 as SGDLS and CDR2 as YYNGEE. The CDR3 consists of 17 residues. The V segment lost 4 bases and the J segment 7 bases; nucleotides outside the gene matches: 14. The CDR3 protein is CASSPRTGTEPNSPLHF. For the CDR3, the DNA is TGTGCCAGCAGCCCACGAACGGGGACAGAACCGAATTCACCCCTCCACTTT.

V and J are TRBV19 and TRBJ1-1; D remains unclear. Germline assignment: CDR1 LNHDA and CDR2 SQIVND (reference sequence). The ends were cut back, 7 bases at V and 0 bases at J, with 12 bases in the middle. This CDR3 comprises 14 residues. CDR3 sequence: CASTFQIMNTEAFF. CDR3 bases: TGTGCCAGTACCTTTCAGATAATGAACACTGAAGCTTTCTTT.

V is TRBV3-1 (or the pseudogene TRBV3-2) and J is TRBJ1-2, with no clear D. Deletions cut 0 bases from V and 8 bases from J, with 16 bases between. This CDR3 is built from 15 residues. Germline V lookup: CDR1 LGHDT, CDR2 YNNKEL (reference sequence). Here the CDR3 DNA reads TGTGCCAGCAGCCAAGAAGGAGACGGTCGAAGCGGCTACACCTTC. Encoded protein: CASSQEGDGRSGYTF.

In nucleotides, the CDR3 is TGTGCCAGCGGACAGAGAGGTACTGAAGCTTTCTTT. It codes for CASGQRGTEAFF. The chain recombines TRBV19 with TRBJ1-1; a weak D match, TRBD1 (6 bases). Trimming left V 9 bases short and J 5 bases short, with 13 bases between. This CDR3 comprises 12 residues. Per germline, CDR1 LNHDA and CDR2 SQIVND (reference sequence).

The V call is TRBV11-2, the J call TRBJ1-1, with TRBD1 as a possible D gene (5 bases). The germline V and J ends were trimmed by 4 bases and 3 bases, with 15 bases remaining between them. The CDR3 is 15 residues long. Germline lookup yields CDR1 SGHAT and CDR2 FQNNGV. The CDR3 here is CASSYPPRGDTEAFF. DNA for the CDR3: TGTGCCAGCAGCTACCCCCCGCGGGGGGACACTGAAGCTTTCTTT. The full variable domain, rest sourced from reference TRBV11-2 and TRBJ1-1, is EAGVAQSPRYKIIEKRQSVAFWCNPISGHATLYWYQQILGQGPKLLIQFQNNGVVDDSQLPKDRFSAERLKGVDSTLKIQPAKLEDSAVYLCASSYPPRGDTEAFFGQGTRLTVV.

V usage is TRBV6-5 and J usage is TRBJ1-4; 7 bases fit TRBD1. Germline CDR1 MNHEY, CDR2 SVGAGI. The ends lost 6 bases at V and 3 bases at J; junction bases unmatched: 7. The CDR3 is made up of 15 amino acids. The CDR3 sequence: CASSTSQGANEKLFF. Here the CDR3 DNA reads TGTGCCAGCAGCACATCCCAGGGGGCTAATGAAAAACTGTTTTTT.

The rearrangement links TRBV11-2 to TRBJ2-1, with 7 bases identical to TRBD2. This CDR3 comprises 16 residues. Looked up from germline, CDR1 is SGHAT and CDR2 is FQNNGV. V trimming: 1 base; J trimming: 4 bases; junction bases outside the gene matches: 7. CDR3 region: CASSLALAQLYNEQFF. CDR3 bases: TGTGCCAGCAGCTTAGCACTAGCGCAACTTTACAATGAGCAGTTCTTC. The full variable domain, its missing parts supplied by reference TRBV11-2 and TRBJ2-1, is EAGVAQSPRYKIIEKRQSVAFWCNPISGHATLYWYQQILGQGPKLLIQFQNNGVVDDSQLPKDRFSAERLKGVDSTLKIQPAKLEDSAVYLCASSLALAQLYNEQFFGPGTRLTVL.

This clone has a single count. J is TRBJ1-2 and V is TRBV5-4; tentative D call: TRBD1 (5 bases). V lost 0 bases and J lost 7, with 10 bases in between. The CDR3 runs 13 residues. The germline CDR1 and CDR2 sequences are SGHNT and YYREEE (reference sequence). The CDR3 loop reads CASSLVQGGGYTF. The CDR3 DNA reads TGTGCCAGCAGCTTGGTGCAGGGAGGTGGCTACACCTTC.

The chain uses TRBV6-5 and TRBJ1-2, with 8 bases fitting TRBD1. CDR1 is MNHEY, CDR2 SVGAGI, per germline. V was pared by 5 bases and J by 8 bases, with 13 bases of the junction left unmatched. The CDR3 has 15 amino acids. The chain's CDR3 is CASSPEETGAPGYTF. DNA for the CDR3: TGTGCCAGCAGTCCCGAAGAGACAGGGGCTCCCGGCTACACCTTC.

Here the CDR3 reads CASSYRSGEPDTQYF. CDR3 nucleotide sequence: TGTGCCAGCAGTTACAGAAGCGGGGAGCCAGATACGCAGTATTTT. The V gene is TRBV6-2 or TRBV6-3, the J gene TRBJ2-3; 7 bases agree with TRBD2. The CDR3 runs to 15 residues. V shed 2 bases, J shed 4 bases, and the junction held 6 bases outside the gene matches. Germline V lookup: CDR1 MNHEY, CDR2 SVGEGT.

V is TRBV12-3 or TRBV12-4 and J is TRBJ1-2; D call uncertain. The CDR3 is 12 residues long. The V gene lost 2 bases and the J gene lost 6 bases, with 7 bases spanning the gap. For the CDR3, the DNA is TGTGCCAGCAGTTTAAGAGGGCATGGCTACACCTTC. As protein: CASSLRGHGYTF.

The chain combines TRBV15 with TRBJ2-1, with 10 bases fitting TRBD2. Germline CDR1 LNHNV, CDR2 YYDKDF (reference sequence). The CDR3 is 15 residues long. J lost 7 bases, V lost 3 bases, and 6 bases had no gene match. The CDR3 sequence: CATSSGLAARNEQFF. CDR3 DNA: TGTGCCACCAGCAGTGGACTAGCGGCGCGGAATGAGCAGTTCTTC.

The V gene is TRBV29-1, the J gene TRBJ2-3, with 9 bases identical to TRBD2. This CDR3 is built from 14 residues. Germline V gene data show CDR1 as SQVTM and CDR2 as ANQGSEA. Unmatched junction bases numbered 8, after V lost 8 bases and J lost 2 bases. This CDR3 is CSLGLAGNTDTQYF. DNA of the CDR3: TGCAGCTTGGGGCTAGCGGGGAACACAGATACGCAGTATTTT.

This clone was detected once. The rearrangement joins TRBV27 to TRBJ1-2; D gene uncertain. The germline V gene has CDR1 MNHEY and CDR2 SMNVEV (reference sequence). The V and J ends lost 10 bases and 5 bases respectively, with 11 bases between them. This CDR3 is 11 amino acids long. CDR3 amino acids: CATGEGYGYTF. In DNA, the CDR3 is TGTGCCACCGGGGAAGGTTATGGCTACACCTTC.

V usage is TRBV5-4 and J usage is TRBJ2-5; 9 bases map to TRBD2. The germline gives CDR1 SGHNT, CDR2 YYREEE (reference sequence). The V gene end was trimmed by 2 bases and the J gene end by 5 bases; junction bases not matched to a gene: 4. CDR3 length equals 14 residues. Here the CDR3 reads CASSFSGGSETQYF. The CDR3 DNA is TGTGCCAGCAGCTTTAGCGGGGGTTCGGAGACCCAGTACTTC. The entire variable domain, with the rest obtained from reference TRBV5-4 and TRBJ2-5, is as follows: ETGVTQSPTHLIKTRGQQVTLRCSSQSGHNTVSWYQQALGQGPQFIFQYYREEENGRGNFPPRFSGLQFPNYSSELNVNALELDDSALYLCASSFSGGSETQYFGPGTRLLVL.

J is TRBJ2-1 and V is TRBV5-4; 7 nucleotides align to TRBD1. V lost 5 bases to trimming and J lost 0 bases; unmatched junction nucleotides: 5. Germline V lookup: CDR1 SGHNT, CDR2 YYREEE (reference sequence). The CDR3 runs 15 residues. The CDR3 DNA sequence: TGTGCCAGCAGAGGGGGACAGAGCTCCTACAATGAGCAGTTCTTC. Its translation: CASRGGQSSYNEQFF.

This rearrangement joins TRBV12-3 or TRBV12-4 to TRBJ1-2, with D possibly matching TRBD1 (6 bases). The CDR3 loop spans 13 amino acids. The germline V and J ends were trimmed by 5 bases and 10 bases, with 17 bases remaining between them. The CDR3 protein is CASSRMGHGDYTF. The CDR3 bases are TGTGCCAGCAGTCGAATGGGACACGGAGACTACACCTTC.